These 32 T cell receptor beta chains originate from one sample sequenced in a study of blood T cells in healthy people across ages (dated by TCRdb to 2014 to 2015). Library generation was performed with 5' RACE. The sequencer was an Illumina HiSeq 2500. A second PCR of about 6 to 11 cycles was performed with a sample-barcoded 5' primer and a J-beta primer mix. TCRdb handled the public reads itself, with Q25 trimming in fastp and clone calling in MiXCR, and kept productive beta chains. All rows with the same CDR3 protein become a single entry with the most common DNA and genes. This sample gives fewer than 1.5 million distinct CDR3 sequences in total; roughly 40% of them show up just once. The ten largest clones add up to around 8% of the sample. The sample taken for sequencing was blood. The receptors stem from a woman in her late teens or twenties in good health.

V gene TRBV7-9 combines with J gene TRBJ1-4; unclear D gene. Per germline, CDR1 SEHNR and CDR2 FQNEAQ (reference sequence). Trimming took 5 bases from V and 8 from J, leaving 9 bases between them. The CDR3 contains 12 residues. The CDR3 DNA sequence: TGTGCCAGCAGCCAGAACTTAGAAAAACTGTTTTTT. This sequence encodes CASSQNLEKLFF. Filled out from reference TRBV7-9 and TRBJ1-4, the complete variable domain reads DTGVSQNPRHKITKRGQNVTFRCDPISEHNRLYWYRQTLGQGPEFLTYFQNEAQLEKSRLLSDRFSAERPKGSFSTLEIQRTEQGDSAMYLCASSQNLEKLFFGSGTQLSVL.

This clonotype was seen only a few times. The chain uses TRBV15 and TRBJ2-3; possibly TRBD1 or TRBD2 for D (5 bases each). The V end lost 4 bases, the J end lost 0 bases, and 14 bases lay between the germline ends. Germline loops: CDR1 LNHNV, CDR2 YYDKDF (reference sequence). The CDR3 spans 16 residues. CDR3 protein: CATSTRRGASTDTQYF. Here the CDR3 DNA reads TGTGCCACCAGCACACGGAGAGGGGCTAGCACAGATACGCAGTATTTT.

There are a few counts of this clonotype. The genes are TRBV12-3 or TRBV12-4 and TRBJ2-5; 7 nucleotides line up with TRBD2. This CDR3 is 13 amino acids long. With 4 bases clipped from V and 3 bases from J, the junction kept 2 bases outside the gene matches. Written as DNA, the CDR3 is TGTGCCAGCAGTTGGGGGAGGGAAGAGACCCAGTACTTC. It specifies CASSWGREETQYF.

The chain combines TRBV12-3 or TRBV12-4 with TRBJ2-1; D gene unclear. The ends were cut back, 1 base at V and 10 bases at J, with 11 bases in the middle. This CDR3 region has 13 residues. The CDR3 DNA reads TGTGCCAGCAGTTTAGGTCGAATAGGAGAGCAGTTCTTC. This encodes CASSLGRIGEQFF.

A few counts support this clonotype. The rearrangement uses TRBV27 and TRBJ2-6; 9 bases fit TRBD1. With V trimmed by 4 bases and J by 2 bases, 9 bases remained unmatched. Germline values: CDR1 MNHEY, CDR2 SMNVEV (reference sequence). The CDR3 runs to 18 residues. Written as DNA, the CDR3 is TGTGCCAGCAGTTCAACAGGGGGCTATATCGCTGGGGCCAACGTCCTGACTTTC. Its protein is CASSSTGGYIAGANVLTF.

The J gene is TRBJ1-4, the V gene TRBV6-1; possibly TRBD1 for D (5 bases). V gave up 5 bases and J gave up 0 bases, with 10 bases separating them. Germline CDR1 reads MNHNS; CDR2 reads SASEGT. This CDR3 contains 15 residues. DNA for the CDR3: TGTGCCAGCAGTACAGGACGGGCAACTAATGAAAAACTGTTTTTT. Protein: CASSTGRATNEKLFF.

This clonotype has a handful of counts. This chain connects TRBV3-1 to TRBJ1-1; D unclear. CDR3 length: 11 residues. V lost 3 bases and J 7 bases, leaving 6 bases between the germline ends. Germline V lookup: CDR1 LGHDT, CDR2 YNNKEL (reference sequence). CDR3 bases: TGTGCCAGCAGCCATCGGTTTGAAGCTTTCTTT. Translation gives CASSHRFEAFF.

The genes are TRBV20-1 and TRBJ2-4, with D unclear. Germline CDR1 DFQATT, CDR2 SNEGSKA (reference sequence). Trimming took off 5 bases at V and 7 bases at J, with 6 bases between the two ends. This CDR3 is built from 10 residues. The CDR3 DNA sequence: TGCAGTGCTCCACTCAACATTCAGTACTTC. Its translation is CSAPLNIQYF.

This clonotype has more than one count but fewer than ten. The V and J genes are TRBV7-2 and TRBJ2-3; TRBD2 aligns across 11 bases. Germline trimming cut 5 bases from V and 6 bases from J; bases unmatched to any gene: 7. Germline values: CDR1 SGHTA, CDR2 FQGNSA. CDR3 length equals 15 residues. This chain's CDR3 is CASSVGLAEGDTQYF. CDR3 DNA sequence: TGTGCCAGCAGCGTGGGACTAGCGGAGGGCGATACGCAGTATTTT.

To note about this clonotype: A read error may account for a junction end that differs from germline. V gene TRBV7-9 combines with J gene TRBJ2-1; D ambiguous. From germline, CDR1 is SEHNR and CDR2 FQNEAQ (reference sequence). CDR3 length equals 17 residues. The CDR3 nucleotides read TGTGCCAGCAGATTAGAACCAGCGTTGTCATCTCGAGCTGAGCAGTTCTTC. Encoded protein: CASRLEPALSSRAEQFF.

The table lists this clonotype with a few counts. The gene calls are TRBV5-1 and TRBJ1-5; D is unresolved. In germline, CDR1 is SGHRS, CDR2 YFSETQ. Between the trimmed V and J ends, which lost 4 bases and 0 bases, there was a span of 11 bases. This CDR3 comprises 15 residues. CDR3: CASSPGDTSNQPQHF. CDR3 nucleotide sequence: TGCGCCAGCAGCCCGGGCGACACTAGCAATCAGCCCCAGCATTTT.

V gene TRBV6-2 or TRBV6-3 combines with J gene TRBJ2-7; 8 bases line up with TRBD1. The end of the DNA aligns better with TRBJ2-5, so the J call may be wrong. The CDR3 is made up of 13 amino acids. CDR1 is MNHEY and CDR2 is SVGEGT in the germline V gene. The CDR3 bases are TGTGCCGGTCTGGACAGGGAAAAAGAGACCCAGTACTTC. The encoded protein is CAGLDREKETQYF.

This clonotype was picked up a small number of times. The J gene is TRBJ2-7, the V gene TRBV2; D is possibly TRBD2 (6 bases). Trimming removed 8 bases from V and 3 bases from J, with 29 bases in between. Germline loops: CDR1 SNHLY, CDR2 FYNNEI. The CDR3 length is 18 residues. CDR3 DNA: TGTGCCAGCCTGGTGGCGGGAAAGGATCCCGACCTCTTCTACGAGCAGTACTTC. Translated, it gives CASLVAGKDPDLFYEQYF.

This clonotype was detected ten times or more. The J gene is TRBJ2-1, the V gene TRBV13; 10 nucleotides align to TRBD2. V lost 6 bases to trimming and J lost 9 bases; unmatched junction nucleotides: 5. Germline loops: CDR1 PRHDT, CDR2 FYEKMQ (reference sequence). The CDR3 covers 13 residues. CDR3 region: CASSSGGFGEQFF. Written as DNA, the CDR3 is TGTGCCAGCAGTAGCGGGGGGTTCGGTGAGCAGTTCTTC.

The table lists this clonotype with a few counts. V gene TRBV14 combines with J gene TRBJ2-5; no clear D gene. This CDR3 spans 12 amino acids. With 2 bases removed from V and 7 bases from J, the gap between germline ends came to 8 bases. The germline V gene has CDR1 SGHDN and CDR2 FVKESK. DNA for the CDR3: TGTGCCAGCAGCCAAAACAGATTGACCCAGTACTTC. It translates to CASSQNRLTQYF.

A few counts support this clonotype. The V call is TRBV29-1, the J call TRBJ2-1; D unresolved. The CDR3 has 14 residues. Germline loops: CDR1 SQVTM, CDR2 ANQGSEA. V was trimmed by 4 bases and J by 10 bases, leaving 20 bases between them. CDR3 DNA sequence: TGCAGCGTTGCACTCCCTGAAACTTGGGGAGAGCAGTTCTTC. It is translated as CSVALPETWGEQFF.

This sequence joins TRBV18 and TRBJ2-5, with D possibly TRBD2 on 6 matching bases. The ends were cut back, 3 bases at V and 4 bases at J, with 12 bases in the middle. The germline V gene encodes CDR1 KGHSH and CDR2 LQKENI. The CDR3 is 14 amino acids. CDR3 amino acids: CASSPRNGGETQYF. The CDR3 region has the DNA TGTGCCAGCTCACCCCGAAACGGGGGAGAGACCCAGTACTTC.

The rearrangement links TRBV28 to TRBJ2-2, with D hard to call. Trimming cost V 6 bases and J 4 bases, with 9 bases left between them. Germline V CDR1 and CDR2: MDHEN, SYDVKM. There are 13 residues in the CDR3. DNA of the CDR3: TGTGCCAGCAGGGAGATAGGCACCGGGGAGCTGTTTTTT. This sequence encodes CASREIGTGELFF.

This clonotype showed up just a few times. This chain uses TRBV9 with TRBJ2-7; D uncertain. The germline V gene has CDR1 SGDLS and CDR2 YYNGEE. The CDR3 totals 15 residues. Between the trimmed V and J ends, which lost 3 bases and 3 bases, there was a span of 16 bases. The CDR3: CASSAYTTSIYEQYF. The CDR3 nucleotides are TGTGCCAGCAGCGCCTACACCACTTCTATCTACGAGCAGTACTTC.

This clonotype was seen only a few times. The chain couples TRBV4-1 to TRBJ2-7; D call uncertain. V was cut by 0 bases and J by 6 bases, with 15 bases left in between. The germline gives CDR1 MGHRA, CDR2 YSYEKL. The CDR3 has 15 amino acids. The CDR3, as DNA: TGCGCCAGCAGCCAAGAGCAGTTCTCGTCAGGCGAGCAGTACTTC. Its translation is CASSQEQFSSGEQYF.

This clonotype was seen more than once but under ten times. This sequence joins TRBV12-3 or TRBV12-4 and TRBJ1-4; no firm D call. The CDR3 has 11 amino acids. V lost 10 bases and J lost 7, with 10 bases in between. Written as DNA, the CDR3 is TGTGCCACCGCCCGGGGTGAAAAACTGTTTTTT. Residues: CATARGEKLFF.

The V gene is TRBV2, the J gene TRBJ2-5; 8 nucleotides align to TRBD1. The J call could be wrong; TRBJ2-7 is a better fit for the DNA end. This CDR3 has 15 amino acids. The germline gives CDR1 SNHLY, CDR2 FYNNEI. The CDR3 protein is CASSVPGQGWDEQYF. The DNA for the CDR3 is TGTGCCAGCAGTGTCCCCGGACAGGGCTGGGACGAGCAGTACTTC.

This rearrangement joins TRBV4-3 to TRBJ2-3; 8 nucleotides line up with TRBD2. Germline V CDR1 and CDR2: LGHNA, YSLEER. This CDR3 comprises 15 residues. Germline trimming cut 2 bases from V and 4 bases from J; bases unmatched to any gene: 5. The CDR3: CASSQRAGGADTQYF. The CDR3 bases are TGCGCCAGCAGCCAAAGGGCCGGGGGGGCAGATACGCAGTATTTT.

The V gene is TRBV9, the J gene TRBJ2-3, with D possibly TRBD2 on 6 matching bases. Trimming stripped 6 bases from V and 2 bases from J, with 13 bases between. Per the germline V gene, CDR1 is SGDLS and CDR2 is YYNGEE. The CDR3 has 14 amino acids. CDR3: CASNLGGTTDTQYF. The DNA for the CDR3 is TGTGCCAGCAACCTAGGCGGGACCACAGATACGCAGTATTTT.

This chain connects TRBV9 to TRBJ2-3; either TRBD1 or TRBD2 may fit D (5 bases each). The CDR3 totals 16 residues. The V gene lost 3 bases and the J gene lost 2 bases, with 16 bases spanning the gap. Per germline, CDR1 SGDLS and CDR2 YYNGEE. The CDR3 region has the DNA TGTGCCAGCAGCGGCAGAGCGCCCGGGGCCACAGATACGCAGTATTTT. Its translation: CASSGRAPGATDTQYF.

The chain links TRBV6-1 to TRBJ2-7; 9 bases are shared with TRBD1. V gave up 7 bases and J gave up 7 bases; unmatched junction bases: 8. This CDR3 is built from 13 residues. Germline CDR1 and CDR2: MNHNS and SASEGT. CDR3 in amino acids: CASTDRGLREQYF. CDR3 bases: TGTGCCAGCACGGACAGGGGCCTGAGGGAGCAGTACTTC.

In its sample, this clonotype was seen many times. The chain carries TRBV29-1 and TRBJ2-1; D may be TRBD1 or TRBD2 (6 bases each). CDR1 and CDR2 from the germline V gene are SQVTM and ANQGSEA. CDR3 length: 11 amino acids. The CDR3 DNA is TGCAGTAGGGGGGTCGGGAATGAGCAGTTCTTC. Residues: CSRGVGNEQFF.

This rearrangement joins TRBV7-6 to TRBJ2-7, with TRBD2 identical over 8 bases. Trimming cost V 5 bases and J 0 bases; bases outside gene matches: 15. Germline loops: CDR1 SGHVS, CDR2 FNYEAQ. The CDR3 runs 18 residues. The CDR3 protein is CASSRPGTSGRHSYEQYF. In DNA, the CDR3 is TGTGCCAGCAGCCGACCCGGCACTAGCGGTCGTCACTCCTACGAGCAGTACTTC.

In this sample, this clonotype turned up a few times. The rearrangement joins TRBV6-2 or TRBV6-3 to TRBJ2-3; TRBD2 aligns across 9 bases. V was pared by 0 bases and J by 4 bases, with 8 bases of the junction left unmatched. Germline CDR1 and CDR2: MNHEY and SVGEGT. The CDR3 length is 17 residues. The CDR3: CASSYSGGGRASDTQYF. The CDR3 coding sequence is TGTGCCAGCAGTTACTCAGGAGGCGGGAGGGCCTCAGATACGCAGTATTTT.

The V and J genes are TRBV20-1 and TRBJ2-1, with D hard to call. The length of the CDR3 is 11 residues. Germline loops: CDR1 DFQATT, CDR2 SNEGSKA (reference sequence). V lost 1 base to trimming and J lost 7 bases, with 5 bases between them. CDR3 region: CSARVKNEQFF. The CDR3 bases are TGCAGTGCTAGAGTCAAAAATGAGCAGTTCTTC.

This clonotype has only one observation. CDR3: CASRHQPGAGGLGTEAFF. The DNA for the CDR3 is TGTGCCAGCAGGCACCAACCCGGTGCAGGGGGCTTAGGCACTGAAGCTTTCTTT. V usage is TRBV6-1 and J usage is TRBJ1-1; 8 bases map to TRBD1. Trimming took 6 bases from V and 4 from J; bases not matched to a gene: 19. Germline CDR1 reads MNHNS; CDR2 reads SASEGT. The length of the CDR3 is 18 residues.

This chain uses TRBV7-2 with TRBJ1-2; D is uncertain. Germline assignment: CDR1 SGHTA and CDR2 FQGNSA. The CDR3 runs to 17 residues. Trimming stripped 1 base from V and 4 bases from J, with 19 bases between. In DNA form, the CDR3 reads TGTGCCAGCAGCTTAGTGCCTGGCAGCGGGTACCCCTATGGCTACACCTTC. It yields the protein CASSLVPGSGYPYGYTF.